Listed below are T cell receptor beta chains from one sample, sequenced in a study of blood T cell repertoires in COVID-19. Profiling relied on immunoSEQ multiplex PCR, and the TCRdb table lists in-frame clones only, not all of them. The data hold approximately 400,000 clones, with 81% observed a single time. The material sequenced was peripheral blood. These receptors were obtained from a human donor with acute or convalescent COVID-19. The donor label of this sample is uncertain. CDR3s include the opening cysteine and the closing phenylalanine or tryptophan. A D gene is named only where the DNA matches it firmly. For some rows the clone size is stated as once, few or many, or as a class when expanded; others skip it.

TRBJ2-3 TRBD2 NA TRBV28 TGTGCCAGCAGTCCCCACGGGGGGGGCACAGATACGCAGTATTTT CASSPHGGGTDTQYF
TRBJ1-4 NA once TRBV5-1 TGCGCCAGCAGACTGGGGCAGGGAGGGGAAAAACTGTTTTTT CASRLGQGGEKLFF
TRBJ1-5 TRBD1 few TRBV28 TGTGCCAGCAGTTGGACAGGGCGACATCAGCCCCAGCATTTT CASSWTGRHQPQHF
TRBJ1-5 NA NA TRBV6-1 TGTGCCAGCAGTGAAGCTCGGTATCAGCCCCAGCATTTT CASSEARYQPQHF
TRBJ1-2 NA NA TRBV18 TGTGCCAGCTCACCACCGAACGGTCTGGTTGGCTACACCTTC CASSPPNGLVGYTF
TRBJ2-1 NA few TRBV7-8 TGTGCCAGCACCCCAGACAGAAGCTCCTACAATGAGCAGTTCTTC CASTPDRSSYNEQFF
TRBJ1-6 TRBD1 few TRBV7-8 TGTGCCAGCAGCTTCGAAAACCGGGACAGGGGGTTATTTCGGGATCCACCCCTCCACTTT CASSFENRDRGLFRDPPLHF
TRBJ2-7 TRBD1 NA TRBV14 TGTGCCAGCAGCCCCCTGGACAGGGGTTCGTACGAGCAGTACTTC CASSPLDRGSYEQYF
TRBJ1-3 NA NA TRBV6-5 TGTGCCAGCAGTCCAGGGTTGGCCGGAAACACCATATATTTT CASSPGLAGNTIYF
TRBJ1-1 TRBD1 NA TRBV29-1 TGCAGCGTTGAAAATGGGCAGGGGGGCACTGAAGCTTTCTTT CSVENGQGGTEAFF
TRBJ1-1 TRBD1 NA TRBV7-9 TGTGCCAGCAGCCGTCAACTCAGGGGGGATAACACTGAAGCTTTCTTT CASSRQLRGDNTEAFF
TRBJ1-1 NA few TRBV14 TGTGCCAGCAGCCAAAACAGGGAAAGCACTGAAGCTTTCTTT CASSQNRESTEAFF
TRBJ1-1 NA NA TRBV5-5 TGTGCCAGCAGCTTGCAGGGGACCCAATTCCCCTTGGGGGGGGGAACTGAAGCTTTCTTT CASSLQGTQFPLGGGTEAFF
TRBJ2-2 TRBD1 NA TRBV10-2 TGCGCCAGCACCGGGACAGGGGGCACCGGGGAGCTGTTTTTT CASTGTGGTGELFF
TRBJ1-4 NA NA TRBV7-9 TGTGCCAGCAGCCTTGGGAGTGTGAGTGAAAAACTGTTTTTT CASSLGSVSEKLFF
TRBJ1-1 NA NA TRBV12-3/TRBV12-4 TGTGCCAGCAGTGCGCTCTCAACGACTGAAGCTTTCTTT CASSALSTTEAFF
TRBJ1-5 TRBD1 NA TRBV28 TGTGCCAGCAGTTCCTTCCGGGACAGGCAGCCCCAGCATTTT CASSSFRDRQPQHF
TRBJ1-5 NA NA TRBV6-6 TGTGCCAGTAATACGGGGTATAGCAATCAGCCCCAGCATTTT CASNTGYSNQPQHF
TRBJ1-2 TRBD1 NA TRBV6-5 TGTGCCAGCACCAACCCCCCAGACAGGGATTATGGCTACACCTTC CASTNPPDRDYGYTF
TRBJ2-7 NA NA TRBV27 TGTGCCAGCAGTTTACTCAGGGGCTCCTACGAGCAGTACTTC CASSLLRGSYEQYF
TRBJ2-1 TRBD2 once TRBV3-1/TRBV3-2 TGTGCCAGCAGCCAAATCCCCAGGGATAGCGGGAGGATCAATGAGCAGTTCTTC CASSQIPRDSGRINEQFF
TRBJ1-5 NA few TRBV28 TGTGCCAGCAGTTTAGGGATCGGAGGGGTGTGGAGCAATCAGCCCCAGCATTTT CASSLGIGGVWSNQPQHF
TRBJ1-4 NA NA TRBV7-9 TGTGCCAGCAGCTTAGTCAGGGCGGTAACTAATGAAAAACTGTTTTTT CASSLVRAVTNEKLFF
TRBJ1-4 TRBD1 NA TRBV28 TGTGCCAGCAGTCCCGACAGGGGAGAAGAAAAACTGTTTTTT CASSPDRGEEKLFF
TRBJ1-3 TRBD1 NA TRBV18 TGTGCCAGCTCACAGGGACAGGGAACGGCGGGAAACACCATATATTTT CASSQGQGTAGNTIYF
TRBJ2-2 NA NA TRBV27 TGTGCCAGCAGTTTAGGAGGCACCGGGGAGCTGTTTTTT CASSLGGTGELFF
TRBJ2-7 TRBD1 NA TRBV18 TGTGCCAGCTCACCAACCCTCGGGACAGGGTCGAGCACCTACGAGCAGTACTTC CASSPTLGTGSSTYEQYF
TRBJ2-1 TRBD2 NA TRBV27 TGTGCCAGCAGGGGGCCTCTCGGGAGGGGCTACAATGAGCAGTTCTTC CASRGPLGRGYNEQFF
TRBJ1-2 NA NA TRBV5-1 TGCGCCAGCAGCTTCTTGCGGGATCGGTCGATAGGAAGGTATGGCTACACCTTC CASSFLRDRSIGRYGYTF
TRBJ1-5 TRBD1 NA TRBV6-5 TGTGCCAGCAGACCTGACAGGGGCGGTCAGCCCCAGCATTTT CASRPDRGGQPQHF
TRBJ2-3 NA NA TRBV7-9 TGTGCCAGCAGCTTATCAGGGGACACAGATACGCAGTATTTT CASSLSGDTDTQYF
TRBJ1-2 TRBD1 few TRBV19 TGTGCCAGTAGAAGGACAGGGCTGGACTATGGCTACACCTTC CASRRTGLDYGYTF
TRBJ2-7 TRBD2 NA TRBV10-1 TGCGCCAGCAGTGACCAAAGCGGGAGAGGCTACGAGCAGTACTTC CASSDQSGRGYEQYF
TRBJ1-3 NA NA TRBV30 TGTGCCTGGAGTGTACTCCCGGGGTACGGAAACACCATATATTTT CAWSVLPGYGNTIYF
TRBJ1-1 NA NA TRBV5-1 TGCGCCAGCAGCTTGGTTCCCGGGGGGAACACTGAAGCTTTCTTT CASSLVPGGNTEAFF
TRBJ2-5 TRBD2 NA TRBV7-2 TGTGCCAGCAGCTTAGGAGGACTAGCGGGAGAACAAGAGACCCAGTACTTC CASSLGGLAGEQETQYF
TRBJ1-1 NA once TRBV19 TGTGCCAGTATGGGCAAGAGATTGAACACTGAAGCTTTCTTT CASMGKRLNTEAFF
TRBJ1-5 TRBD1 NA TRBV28 TGTGCCAGCAGGCCCACAGGGGACAATCAGCCCCAGCATTTT CASRPTGDNQPQHF
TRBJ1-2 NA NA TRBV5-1 TGCGCCAGCAGCTTGGGACCGGGCTATGGCTACACCTTC CASSLGPGYGYTF
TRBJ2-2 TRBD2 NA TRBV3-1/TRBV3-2 TGTGCCAGCAGCTACCTTGGACTAGCGGGGGACACCGGGGAGCTGTTTTTT CASSYLGLAGDTGELFF
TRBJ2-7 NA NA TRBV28 TGTGCCAGCAGTCCGATCGTCCGGGTTACCTACGAGCAGTACTTC CASSPIVRVTYEQYF
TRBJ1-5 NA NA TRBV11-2 TGTGCCAGCAGCTTAAATCGGAATCAGCCCCAGCATTTT CASSLNRNQPQHF
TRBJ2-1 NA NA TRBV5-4 TGTGCCAGCAGCTTGGCAAGGGGGAGTCGCTCCTACAATGAGCAGTTCTTC CASSLARGSRSYNEQFF
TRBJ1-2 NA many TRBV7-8 TGTGCCAGCAGCAACGAACGGAACTATGGCTACACCTTC CASSNERNYGYTF
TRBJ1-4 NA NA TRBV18 TGTGCCAGCTCACGGCTAGAGCTTGAAAAACTGTTTTTT CASSRLELEKLFF
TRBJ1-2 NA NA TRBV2 TGTGCCAGCAGTGACAGGGGAAAAGGTCGGGGCTACACCTTC CASSDRGKGRGYTF
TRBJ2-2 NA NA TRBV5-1 TGCGCCAGCAGCCCCGCGAACACCGGGGAGCTGTTTTTT CASSPANTGELFF
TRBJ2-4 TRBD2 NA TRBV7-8 TGTGCCAGCAGCCAACTAGCGCGCCGTTCCCACCTTCAGTACTTC CASSQLARRSHLQYF
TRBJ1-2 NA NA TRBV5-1 TGCGCCAGCAGCTTAAACCAATATTCTAGGACAGGCTACACCTTC CASSLNQYSRTGYTF
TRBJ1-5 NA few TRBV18 TGTGCCAGCTCGAGGAGGGACGGTAGCAATCAGCCCCAGCATTTT CASSRRDGSNQPQHF
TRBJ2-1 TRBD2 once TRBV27 TGTGCCAGCAGTCGGCGGGGGGCTGGCAATGAGCAGTTCTTC CASSRRGAGNEQFF
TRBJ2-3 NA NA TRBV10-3 TGTGCCATCAGTGATCAAGCCCGTGGCACAGATACGCAGTATTTT CAISDQARGTDTQYF
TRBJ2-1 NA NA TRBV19 TGTGCCAGTAGTATGGTGGGGCTCTATGAGCAGTTCTTC CASSMVGLYEQFF
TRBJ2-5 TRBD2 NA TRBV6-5 TGTGCCAGCAGTCCGGGACTAGCGTCCTGGGAGACCCAGTACTTC CASSPGLASWETQYF
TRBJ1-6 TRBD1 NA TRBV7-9 TGTGCCAGCAGCCCCCGACAGGGACCTAATTCACCCCTCCACTTT CASSPRQGPNSPLHF
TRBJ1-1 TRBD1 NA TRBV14 TGTGCCAGCAGCCACTCGACAGGGTCTGAAGCTTTCTTT CASSHSTGSEAFF
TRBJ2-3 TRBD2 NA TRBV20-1 TGCAGTGCTAGTGCAGGACTAGCGGGATATACGCAGTATTTT CSASAGLAGYTQYF
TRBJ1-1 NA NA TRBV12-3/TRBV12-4 TGTGCCAGTTCTTGGACAGAGAACACTGAAGCTTTCTTT CASSWTENTEAFF
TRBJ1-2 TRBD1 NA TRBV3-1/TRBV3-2 TGTGCCAGCAGCCCTACGGGACAGAGGGGCTACACCTTC CASSPTGQRGYTF
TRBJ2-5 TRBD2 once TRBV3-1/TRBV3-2 TGTGCCAGCAGCCAGGGCCCGGGGGGGGCTGAAGAGACCCAGTACTTC CASSQGPGGAEETQYF